The 8 T cell receptor beta chains reported below all come from one sample, sequenced in a study of spatial heterogeneity in lung cancer. Time point described: sample taken at primary tumor resection. Sequencing of whole RNA from tumor, nontumor lung or frozen PBMC involved no sorting. TCRdb used MiXCR to reprocess the 5' RACE reads, holding one entry per CDR3 protein. The sample holds 9,500 to 15,000 distinct CDR3 sequences; approximately 6.2% are singletons and the top ten take over 9%. Source: normal lung tissue next to the tumor, taken at surgery. The receptors were gathered from a male donor with early-stage non-small cell lung cancer.

This clonotype was recorded at least ten times. The junction does not match germline at one end; this may be a read error. This beta chain is an unintended read in a library built for alpha chains; its size means little. The chain links TRBV12-3 or TRBV12-4 to TRBJ2-7; maybe TRBD2 (5 bases). The CDR3 runs 13 residues. CDR3 DNA sequence: TGTGCCAGCGCACCCCTGAGAGGGTTCCCCTCCTTTTTC. It codes for CASAPLRGFPSFF.

With respect to this clonotype: The size of this beta chain means little, since it is a stray read in a library made for alpha chains. V is TRBV29-1 and J is TRBJ2-1, with D hard to call. V dropped 3 bases and J dropped 9 bases, with 15 bases sitting between them. Germline lookup yields CDR1 SQVTM and CDR2 ANQGSEA. The CDR3 loop spans 13 amino acids. CDR3 DNA sequence: TGCAGCGTTGACGCCCCCGGTCGCATTGAGCAGTTCTTC. Translation gives CSVDAPGRIEQFF.

This clonotype was observed at least ten times. As an off-target read in a library built for alpha chains, this beta chain has a frequency of little significance. The chain has TRBV10-2 and TRBJ2-3; D not resolved. Germline assignment: CDR1 WSHSY and CDR2 SAAADI. This CDR3 is built from 11 residues. The V and J ends lost 5 bases and 0 bases respectively, with 0 bases between them. CDR3 bases: TGCGCCAGCAGTAGCACAGATACGCAGTATTTT. Translating gives CASSSTDTQYF.

Sample share makes this clonotype medium-sized (0.01 to 0.1%). This beta chain is off target for a library built for alpha chains, so its abundance means little. The chain couples TRBV7-8 to TRBJ2-2, with 7 bases that match TRBD1. The CDR3 has 15 amino acids. From germline, CDR1 is SGHVS and CDR2 FQNEAQ. V was pared by 5 bases and J by 4 bases, with 7 bases of the junction left unmatched. The CDR3: CASSIRGPTTGELFF. The CDR3, as DNA: TGTGCCAGCAGCATTAGGGGGCCGACCACCGGGGAGCTGTTTTTT.

This clonotype was recorded a few times. Being off target in a library aimed at alpha chains, this beta chain has a size of little meaning. The CDR3, as DNA: TGTGCCAGCAGGTCAGGGGAGGCGGACACCGGGGAGCTGTTTTTT. This gives the protein CASRSGEADTGELFF. The rearrangement uses TRBV12-3 or TRBV12-4 and TRBJ2-2; D possibly matches TRBD1 or TRBD2 (6 bases each). Trimming took 6 bases from V and 3 from J, leaving 14 bases between them. CDR3 size: 15 residues.

This clonotype was seen at least ten times. One end of the junction varies from germline; a read error may be responsible. This beta chain is a stray read from a library made for alpha chains; its abundance is not meaningful. V is TRBV24-1 and J is TRBJ2-1; unclear D gene. Germline-derived CDR1 and CDR2 are KGHDR and SFDVKD. The CDR3 totals 13 residues. Here the CDR3 DNA reads TGTGCCACCAGTCTTGGCTCCTCCAATGAGCAGTTCTTC. Translating it yields CATSLGSSNEQFF.

This clonotype came up many times. With the library built for alpha chains, this beta chain is off target and its frequency is not meaningful. The chain has TRBV7-9 and TRBJ2-5; D is unclear. V was shortened by 2 bases and J by 4 bases, with 2 bases between the two germline ends. CDR3 length: 11 amino acids. Per germline, CDR1 SEHNR and CDR2 FQNEAQ (reference sequence). CDR3 DNA sequence: TGTGCCAGCAGCTTACTAGAGACCCAGTACTTC. Protein sequence: CASSLLETQYF.

The table lists this clonotype with many counts. This beta chain is off target for a library built for alpha chains, so its abundance means little. This chain joins TRBV7-9 and TRBJ2-5, with D unclear. Germline V gene sequence: CDR1 SEHNR, CDR2 FQNEAQ (reference sequence). V was cut by 5 bases and J by 2 bases, with 6 bases left in between. The CDR3 has 12 amino acids. Written as DNA, the CDR3 is TGTGCCAGCAGCGACATTCAAGAGACCCAGTACTTC. Protein product: CASSDIQETQYF. The full variable domain, completed using reference TRBV7-9 and TRBJ2-5, is DTGVSQNPRHKITKRGQNVTFRCDPISEHNRLYWYRQTLGQGPEFLTYFQNEAQLEKSRLLSDRFSAERPKGSFSTLEIQRTEQGDSAMYLCASSDIQETQYFGPGTRLLVL.